The rows below give T cell receptor beta chains drawn from one sample of a study of Graves' ophthalmopathy and Graves' hyperthyroidism. MiXCR, run by TCRdb on the multiplex PCR reads, gives a single entry per CDR3 protein. Of hundreds of thousands of distinct CDR3 sequences in the sample, approximately 22% were seen once. The sequenced sample consisted of peripheral blood. The receptor source for this set is a young woman with stable Graves' hyperthyroidism. Some clones in this sample may be carry-over from other donors' samples. CDR3s include the opening cysteine and the closing phenylalanine or tryptophan. The D gene is left open where the match is weak. Not all rows give a size; the values are once, few, many and, for expanded clones, a class.

D: TRBD2; J: TRBJ2-5; V: TRBV28; size: NA; DNA: TGTGCCAGCAGTTTTCGGGGGACTAGCCGTCCCAATGAGACCCAGTACTTC; CDR3: CASSFRGTSRPNETQYF
D: TRBD2; J: TRBJ2-7; V: TRBV6-2/TRBV6-3; size: NA; DNA: TGTGCCAGCAGGCGCACGACAGGGTCCCTAGCGGGGACCTACTACGAGCAGTACTTC; CDR3: CASRRTTGSLAGTYYEQYF
D: NA; J: TRBJ2-5; V: TRBV6-1; size: NA; DNA: TGTGCCAGCAGTCTATGGGGGCCTGAGACCCAGTACTTC; CDR3: CASSLWGPETQYF
D: TRBD1; J: TRBJ2-7; V: TRBV29-1; size: many; DNA: TGCAGCGCTACAGGGGGCGGCTACGAGCAGTACTTC; CDR3: CSATGGGYEQYF
D: NA; J: TRBJ1-3; V: TRBV28; size: NA; DNA: TGTGCCAGCAGTTTACAGGGTTTCCGAAACACCATATATTTT; CDR3: CASSLQGFRNTIYF
D: NA; J: TRBJ1-2; V: TRBV28; size: NA; DNA: TGTGCCAGCAGGGGGAACGATCCGGGAGGCTACACCTTC; CDR3: CASRGNDPGGYTF
D: TRBD1; J: TRBJ1-1; V: TRBV20-1; size: many; DNA: TGCAGTACACGGACAGGATTGAACACTGAAGCTTTCTTT; CDR3: CSTRTGLNTEAFF
D: TRBD1; J: TRBJ1-2; V: TRBV6-5; size: many; DNA: TGTGCCAGCAGTTACCGGGGACAGGGCTATGGCTACACCTTC; CDR3: CASSYRGQGYGYTF
D: NA; J: TRBJ1-6; V: TRBV30; size: NA; DNA: TGTGCCCTCCAGGTTACGGCTAATTCACCCCTCCACTTT; CDR3: CALQVTANSPLHF
D: NA; J: TRBJ2-2; V: TRBV6-1; size: many; DNA: TGTGCCAGCGAAAACCGGAGGAACACCGGGGAGCTGTTTTTT; CDR3: CASENRRNTGELFF
D: NA; J: TRBJ2-2; V: TRBV5-1; size: many; DNA: TGCGCCAGCAGCCCCTGGAGAAGGGACACCGGGGAGCTGTTTTTT; CDR3: CASSPWRRDTGELFF
D: TRBD1; J: TRBJ2-7; V: TRBV29-1; size: many; DNA: TGCAGCGTTGAGGGGACAGGGTCGGGCCGCGAGCAGTACTTC; CDR3: CSVEGTGSGREQYF
D: NA; J: TRBJ1-3; V: TRBV4-1; size: NA; DNA: TGCGCCAGCAGCCAAGTAGAACAGGGAAGAGGCTCTGGAAACACCATATATTTT; CDR3: CASSQVEQGRGSGNTIYF
D: TRBD1; J: TRBJ1-2; V: TRBV6-1; size: many; DNA: TGTGCCACCCACAGGGGAAGGAACTATGGCTACACCTTC; CDR3: CATHRGRNYGYTF
D: TRBD2; J: TRBJ2-7; V: TRBV9; size: many; DNA: TGTGCCAGCAGCGTAGGCACTAGCGGGAGATACGAGCAGTACTTC; CDR3: CASSVGTSGRYEQYF
D: NA; J: TRBJ1-1; V: TRBV28; size: NA; DNA: TGTGCCAGCAGTTTATCAGAGGGGGACACTGAAGCTTTCTTT; CDR3: CASSLSEGDTEAFF
D: NA; J: TRBJ2-7; V: TRBV12-3/TRBV12-4; size: NA; DNA: TGTGCCAGCTTATCCCGGGTCGAACCCCTTTACGAGCAGTACTTC; CDR3: CASLSRVEPLYEQYF
D: NA; J: TRBJ2-5; V: TRBV27; size: many; DNA: TGTGCCAGCAGTCCCCTCTACAGGACACAAGAGACCCAGTACTTC; CDR3: CASSPLYRTQETQYF
D: NA; J: TRBJ2-7; V: TRBV6-5; size: NA; DNA: TGTGCCAGCAGTTTTTCGGACATACGCGAGCAGTACTTC; CDR3: CASSFSDIREQYF
D: NA; J: TRBJ2-5; V: TRBV6-1; size: many; DNA: TGTGCCAGCAGTCGAGTTCCGGAGGAGACCCAGTACTTC; CDR3: CASSRVPEETQYF
D: NA; J: TRBJ1-5; V: TRBV20-1; size: NA; DNA: TGCAGTGCTAAGCTGAATAGCAATCAGCCCCAGCATTTT; CDR3: CSAKLNSNQPQHF
D: TRBD1; J: TRBJ2-7; V: TRBV11-2; size: many; DNA: TGTGCCAGCAGCCTATCCCCCGGCGACAGGGGATATTACGAGCAGTACTTC; CDR3: CASSLSPGDRGYYEQYF
D: TRBD1; J: TRBJ1-5; V: TRBV10-3; size: many; DNA: TGTGCCATCAGTGAGGAGGATAACAGGGGAAGTCAGCCCCAGCATTTT; CDR3: CAISEEDNRGSQPQHF
D: TRBD2; J: TRBJ2-5; V: TRBV5-1; size: many; DNA: TGCGCCAGCAGCACCGGGACTAGCGGGGAGACCCAGTACTTC; CDR3: CASSTGTSGETQYF
D: NA; J: TRBJ1-1; V: TRBV12-3/TRBV12-4; size: many; DNA: TGTGCCAGCAGTTTAGTTGGTCCTGAAGCTTTCTTT; CDR3: CASSLVGPEAFF
D: NA; J: TRBJ1-5; V: TRBV6-2/TRBV6-3; size: many; DNA: TGTGCCAGCAGCCCCGTAGACACCGACCATCAGCCCCAGCATTTT; CDR3: CASSPVDTDHQPQHF
D: NA; J: TRBJ1-1; V: TRBV12-3/TRBV12-4; size: many; DNA: TGTGCCAGCAGCCACCCCGGTCTGAACACTGAAGCTTTCTTT; CDR3: CASSHPGLNTEAFF
D: NA; J: TRBJ2-5; V: TRBV11-2; size: many; DNA: TGTGCCAGCAGCCGTGCTGGGGTCCTGGAGACCCAGTACTTC; CDR3: CASSRAGVLETQYF
D: TRBD2; J: TRBJ2-4; V: TRBV28; size: few; DNA: TGTGCCAGCAGTTTATTTCAACTAGCGGGGGAGAGGGACATTCAGTACTTC; CDR3: CASSLFQLAGERDIQYF
D: TRBD1; J: TRBJ2-7; V: TRBV11-2; size: many; DNA: TGTGCCAGCAGCTTCGGACAGGGTCGAACCTACGAGCAGTACTTC; CDR3: CASSFGQGRTYEQYF
D: NA; J: TRBJ1-5; V: TRBV7-3; size: NA; DNA: TGTGCCAGCAGCTCCTACAGGGATCAGCCCCAGCATTTT; CDR3: CASSSYRDQPQHF